This TCR beta chain was retrieved from a study of cytomegalovirus exposure and HLA in healthy donors. Vbeta (60) and Jbeta (13) primers were used in the PCR. The table came from immunoSEQ multiplex PCR; TCRdb's copy has only in-frame clones and leaves some out. In the table there are 100,000 to 150,000 clones, about 81% of which are singletons. Findings of the study overall: A later analysis appeared to link common viral pathogens to several of the most significant clusters.

A note on this clone: Antigen specificity is unknown.

The CDR3 length is 16 residues. Trimming took 4 bases from V and 1 from J; bases not matched to a gene: 8. CDR1 and CDR2 (germline): SEHNR, FQNEAQ (reference sequence). This chain connects TRBV7-9 to TRBJ2-7; 9 bases align to TRBD2. This sequence originates from a woman aged 25 to 39 in good health and CMV-seronegative. Source material: PBMCs. The chain's CDR3 is CASSSISGRASYEQYF. The CDR3 region has the DNA TGTGCCAGCAGCTCAATTAGCGGGAGAGCGTCCTACGAGCAGTACTTC.